This T cell receptor beta chain originates from a study of blood T cell repertoires in COVID-19. Study-level background: Sites across the United States, Italy and Spain contributed samples from acute and convalescent COVID-19. The cDNA or gDNA used as material had been derived from T cells, B-cell-depleted T cells, or PBMCs.

J gave up 3 bases and V 2 bases, and 9 bases lay outside the gene matches. The CDR3 extends over 16 amino acids. From germline, CDR1 is LGHNA and CDR2 YNFKEQ. Authors' methods: Estimation of nucleated cell counts relied on the amplification of reference gene primers. TCRdb's copy holds only in-frame clones and misses some; the assay was immunoSEQ multiplex PCR. V and J calls and clone size are those listed in that table; D and trimming were worked out from the DNA. This repertoire shows fewer than 350,000 clones, roughly nine tenths found once; its top ten account for 3.9%. Seattle-derived patients entered the study during active infection and were followed longitudinally.

Sequenced material: peripheral blood. The TCR sequence derives from a woman aged 60-75 years with COVID-19, enrolled during active disease. The chain links TRBV4-2 to TRBJ1-1; 7 bases line up with TRBD1. DNA of the CDR3: TGTGCCAGCAGCCAAACAGGGGTATGGGGGGACACTGAAGCTTTCTTT. It is translated as CASSQTGVWGDTEAFF.